This TCR beta chain is from a study of regulatory T cells in long-lasting Graves disease. The time point denotes: persistent/refractory GD, antithyroid drugs over 5 years with positive TRAb. RNA extracted from PBMCs served as the sequencing template. American Thyroid Association guidelines defined Graves' disease diagnosis. Libraries of TCR beta came from iRepertoire HTBI primers plus Arm-PCR of CDR3 regions. TCRdb reprocessed the multiplex PCR reads with MiXCR, giving one entry per CDR3 protein. The sample contains fewer than 450,000 distinct CDR3 sequences, 23% of which appear only once. General observations from the study: TRBV28, TRBJ1-2 and TRBJ2-5 emerged as the favored segments in persistent disease. It was peripheral blood alone, not thyroid tissue, that was studied. Persistent patients had a count of shared public clonotypes (approximately 2,700) that exceeded that of new patients (about 870).

V lost 5 bases and J lost 7, with 21 bases in between. Germline CDR1 MDHEN, CDR2 SYDVKM. The length of the CDR3 is 15 residues. This clonotype was observed at least ten times. Its antigen is not identified. This specimen was peripheral blood mononuclear cells (PBMCs), taken when the disease was refractory, from a patient treated with antithyroid drugs. This clonotype originated in a female donor with Graves disease. The V call is TRBV28, the J call TRBJ2-7; a weak D match, TRBD2 (6 bases). This CDR3 is CASSRSTGDLREQYF. The CDR3 nucleotides are TGTGCCAGCAGTCGATCGACGGGGGACCTACGAGAGCAGTACTTC.